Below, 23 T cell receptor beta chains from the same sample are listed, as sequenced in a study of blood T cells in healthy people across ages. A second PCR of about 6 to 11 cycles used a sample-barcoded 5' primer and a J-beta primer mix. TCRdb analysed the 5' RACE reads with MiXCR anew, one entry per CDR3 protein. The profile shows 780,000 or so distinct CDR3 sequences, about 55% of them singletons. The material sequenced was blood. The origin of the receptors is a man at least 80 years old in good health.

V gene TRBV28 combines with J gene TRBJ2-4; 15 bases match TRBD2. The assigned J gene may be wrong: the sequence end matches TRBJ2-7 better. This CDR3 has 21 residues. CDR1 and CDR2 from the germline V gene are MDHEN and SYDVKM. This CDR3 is CASSSLFGSGLAGGKSYEQYF. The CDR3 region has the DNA TGTGCCAGCAGTTCACTATTCGGATCGGGACTAGCGGGAGGAAAGTCCTACGAGCAGTACTTC.

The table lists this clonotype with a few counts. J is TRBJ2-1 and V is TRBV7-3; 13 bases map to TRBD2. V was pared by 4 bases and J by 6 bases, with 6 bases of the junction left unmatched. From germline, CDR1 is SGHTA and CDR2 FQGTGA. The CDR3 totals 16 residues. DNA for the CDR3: TGTGCCAGCAGCTATTGGAGACTAGCGGGAGGCAATGAGCAGTTCTTC. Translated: CASSYWRLAGGNEQFF. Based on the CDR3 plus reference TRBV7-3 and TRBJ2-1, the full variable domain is GAGVSQTPSNKVTEKGKYVELRCDPISGHTALYWYRQSLGQGPEFLIYFQGTGAADDSGLPNDRFFAVRPEGSVSTLKIQRTERGDSAVYLCASSYWRLAGGNEQFFGPGTRLTVL.

This CDR3 reads CATSDWGDRAPETQYF. The CDR3 nucleotides read TGTGCCACCAGTGATTGGGGGGACAGGGCTCCGGAGACCCAGTACTTC. The chain employs TRBV24-1 and TRBJ2-5, with 9 bases fitting TRBD1. From germline, CDR1 is KGHDR and CDR2 SFDVKD. With V trimmed by 2 bases and J by 5 bases, 8 bases remained unmatched. The CDR3 sequence is 16 residues long.

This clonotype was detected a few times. CDR3 in amino acids: CASSFQAQQYF. CDR3 in DNA: TGTGCCAGCAGTTTTCAGGCTCAGCAGTACTTC. The V call is TRBV12-3 or TRBV12-4, the J call TRBJ2-5; D remains ambiguous. This CDR3 has 11 residues. Trimming removed 3 bases at V and 11 bases at J, with 10 bases between.

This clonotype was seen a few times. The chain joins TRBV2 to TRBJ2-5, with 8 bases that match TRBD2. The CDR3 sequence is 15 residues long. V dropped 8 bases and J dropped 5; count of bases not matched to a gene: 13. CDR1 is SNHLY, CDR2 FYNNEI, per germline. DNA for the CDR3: TGTGCCAGCGGGCGAGGGGGACTAGATATCGAGACCCAGTACTTC. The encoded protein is CASGRGGLDIETQYF.

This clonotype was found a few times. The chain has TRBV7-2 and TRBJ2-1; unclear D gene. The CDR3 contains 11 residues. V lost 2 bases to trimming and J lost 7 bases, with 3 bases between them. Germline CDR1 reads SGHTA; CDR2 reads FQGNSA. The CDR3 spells CASSLMNEQFF. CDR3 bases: TGTGCCAGCAGCTTAATGAATGAGCAGTTCTTC.

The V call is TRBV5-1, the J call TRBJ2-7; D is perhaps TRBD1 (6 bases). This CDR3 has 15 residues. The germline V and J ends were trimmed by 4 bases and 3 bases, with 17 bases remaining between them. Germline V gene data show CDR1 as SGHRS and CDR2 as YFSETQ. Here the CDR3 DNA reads TGCGCCAGCAGCCCCGCCGGGACACAGAGCTACGAGCAGTACTTC. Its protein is CASSPAGTQSYEQYF.

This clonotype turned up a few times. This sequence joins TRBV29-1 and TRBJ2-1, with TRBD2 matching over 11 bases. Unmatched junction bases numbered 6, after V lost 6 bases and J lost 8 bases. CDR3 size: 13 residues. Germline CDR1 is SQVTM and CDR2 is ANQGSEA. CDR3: CSVIAGGPDEQFF. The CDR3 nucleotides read TGCAGCGTAATAGCGGGAGGGCCGGATGAGCAGTTCTTC.

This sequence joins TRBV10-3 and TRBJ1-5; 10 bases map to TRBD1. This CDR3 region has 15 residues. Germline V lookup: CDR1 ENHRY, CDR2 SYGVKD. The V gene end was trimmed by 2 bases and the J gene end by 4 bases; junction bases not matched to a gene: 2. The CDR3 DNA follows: TGTGCCATCAGTGAGCTGGGACAGGGGAATCAGCCCCAGCATTTT. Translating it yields CAISELGQGNQPQHF.

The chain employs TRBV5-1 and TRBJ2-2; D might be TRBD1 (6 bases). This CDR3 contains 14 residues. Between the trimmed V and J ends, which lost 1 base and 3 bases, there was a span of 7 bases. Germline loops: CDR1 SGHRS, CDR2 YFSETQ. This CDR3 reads CASSLQGHTGELFF. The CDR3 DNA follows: TGCGCCAGCAGCTTGCAGGGGCACACCGGGGAGCTGTTTTTT.

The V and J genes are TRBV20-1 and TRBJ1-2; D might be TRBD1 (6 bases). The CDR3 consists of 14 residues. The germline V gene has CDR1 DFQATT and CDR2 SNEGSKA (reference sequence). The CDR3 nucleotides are TGCAACACAAGGCCCCCGACAGGTCGGGATGGCTACACCTTC. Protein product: CNTRPPTGRDGYTF.

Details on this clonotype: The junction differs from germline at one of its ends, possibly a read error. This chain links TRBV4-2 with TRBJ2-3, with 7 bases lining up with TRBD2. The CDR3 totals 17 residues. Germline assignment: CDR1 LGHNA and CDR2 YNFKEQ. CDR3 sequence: CASSQDRAGTSTDTLYF. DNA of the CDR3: TGTGCCAGCAGCCAAGACCGAGCGGGAACTTCCACAGATACGCTGTATTTT.

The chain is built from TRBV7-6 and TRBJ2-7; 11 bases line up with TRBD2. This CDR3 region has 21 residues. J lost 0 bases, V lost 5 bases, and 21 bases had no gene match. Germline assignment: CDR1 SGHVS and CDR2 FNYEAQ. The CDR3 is CASSRVLRGTSGPRSSYEQYF. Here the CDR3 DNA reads TGTGCCAGCAGCCGAGTTCTGAGGGGGACTAGCGGCCCTAGGAGCTCCTACGAGCAGTACTTC.

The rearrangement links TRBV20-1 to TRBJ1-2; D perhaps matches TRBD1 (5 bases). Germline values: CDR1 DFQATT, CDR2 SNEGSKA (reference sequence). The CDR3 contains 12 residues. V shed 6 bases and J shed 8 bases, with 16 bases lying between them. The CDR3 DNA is TGCAGTGCGGGGGGGACGGATGAGGGCTACACCTTC. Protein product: CSAGGTDEGYTF.

The CDR3 region is CASSLGLPSTDTQYF. CDR3 sequence (DNA): TGTGCCAGCAGTTTGGGCCTTCCTAGCACAGATACGCAGTATTTT. V is TRBV6-6 and J is TRBJ2-3; D ambiguous. The CDR3 is 15 residues long. Trimming removed 4 bases at V and 0 bases at J, with 11 bases between. Germline CDR1 MNHNY, CDR2 SVGAGI (reference sequence).

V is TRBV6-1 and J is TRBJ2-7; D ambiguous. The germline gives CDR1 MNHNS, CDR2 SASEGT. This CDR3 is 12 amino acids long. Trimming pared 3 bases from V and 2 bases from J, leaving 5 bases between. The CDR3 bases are TGTGCCAGCAGTGACGGAGCCTACGAGCAGTACTTC. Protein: CASSDGAYEQYF.

In nucleotides, the CDR3 is TGTGCCAGCAGTGACCGGGCCAAGGACCGGGAGACCCAGTACTTC. Translation gives CASSDRAKDRETQYF. This rearrangement joins TRBV27 to TRBJ2-5; D is unclear. CDR3 length equals 15 residues. Trimming took off 5 bases at V and 5 bases at J, with 18 bases between the two ends. Germline-derived CDR1 and CDR2 are MNHEY and SMNVEV (reference sequence).

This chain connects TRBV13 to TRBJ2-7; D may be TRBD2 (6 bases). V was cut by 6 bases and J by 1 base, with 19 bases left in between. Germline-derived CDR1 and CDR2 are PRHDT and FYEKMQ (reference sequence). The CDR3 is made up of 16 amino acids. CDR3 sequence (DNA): TGTGCCAGCAGTCCGAACCCGGGGGAAGGATCCTACGAGCAGTACTTC. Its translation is CASSPNPGEGSYEQYF.

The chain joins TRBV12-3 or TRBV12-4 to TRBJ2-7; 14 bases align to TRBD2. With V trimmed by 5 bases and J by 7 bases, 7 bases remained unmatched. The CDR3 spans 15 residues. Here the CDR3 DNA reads TGTGCCAGCAGTAGACCGGGACTAGCGGGAGAAGAGCAGTACTTC. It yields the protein CASSRPGLAGEEQYF.

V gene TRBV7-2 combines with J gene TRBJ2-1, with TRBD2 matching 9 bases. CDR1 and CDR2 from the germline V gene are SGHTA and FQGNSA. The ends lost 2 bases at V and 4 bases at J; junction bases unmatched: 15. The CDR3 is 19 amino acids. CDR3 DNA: TGTGCCAGCAGCTTATGGGGAGCGCTAGCGGGAAGGGGGTACAATGAGCAGTTCTTC. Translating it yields CASSLWGALAGRGYNEQFF.

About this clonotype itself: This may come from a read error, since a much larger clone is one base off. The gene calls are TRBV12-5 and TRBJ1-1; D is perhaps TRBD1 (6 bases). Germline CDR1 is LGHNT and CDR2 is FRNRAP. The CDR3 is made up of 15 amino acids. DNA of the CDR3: TGTGCTAGTGGTTCTCCAGACAGGCCGAACACTGTAGCTTTCTTT. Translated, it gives CASGSPDRPNTVAFF.

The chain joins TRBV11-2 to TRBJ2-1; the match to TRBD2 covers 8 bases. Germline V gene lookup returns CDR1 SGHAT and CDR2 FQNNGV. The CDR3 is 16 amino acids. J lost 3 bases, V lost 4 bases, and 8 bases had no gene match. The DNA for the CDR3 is TGTGCCAGCAGCTGGGAGGTAGCGGGGAGCTACAATGAGCAGTTCTTC. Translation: CASSWEVAGSYNEQFF.

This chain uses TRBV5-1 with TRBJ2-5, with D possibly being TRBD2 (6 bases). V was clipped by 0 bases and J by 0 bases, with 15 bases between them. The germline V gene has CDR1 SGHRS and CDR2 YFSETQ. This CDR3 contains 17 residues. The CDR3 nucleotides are TGCGCCAGCAGCTTGGAACCAGGCGGAGGGTACCAAGAGACCCAGTACTTC. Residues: CASSLEPGGGYQETQYF.